In this sample, the clone carrying this TCR beta chain turned up once. Trimming at V came to 5 bases and at J to 5 bases, leaving 12 bases not matched to a gene. The CDR3 sequence is 15 residues long. Germline V gene lookup returns CDR1 SEHNR and CDR2 FQNEAQ (reference sequence). The source of the sample is a study of cytomegalovirus exposure and HLA in healthy donors. PCR involved 60 Vbeta and 13 Jbeta primers. TCRdb keeps only in-frame clones here, not all; method: immunoSEQ multiplex PCR. The sample includes some 220,000 clones, around four fifths of them seen just once. J is TRBJ2-7 and V is TRBV7-9; 7 bases line up with TRBD2. The receptor's source is a woman in her sixties or seventies in good health and CMV-seropositive. Specimen: PBMCs. Written as DNA, the CDR3 is TGTGCCAGCAGCCCCCAGGCGGGAGTAGGTAACGAGCAGTACTTC. This sequence encodes CASSPQAGVGNEQYF.